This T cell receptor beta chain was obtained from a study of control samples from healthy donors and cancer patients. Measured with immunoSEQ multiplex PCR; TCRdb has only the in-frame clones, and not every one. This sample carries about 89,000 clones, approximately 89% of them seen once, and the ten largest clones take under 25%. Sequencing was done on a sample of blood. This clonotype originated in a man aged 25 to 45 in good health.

The DNA of the CDR3 is TGTGCCAGCAGCTCGACAGCTTATGTTAGCAATCAGCCCCAGCATTTT. Encoded protein: CASSSTAYVSNQPQHF. The chain joins TRBV5-6 to TRBJ1-5, with TRBD1 as a possible D gene (5 bases). The CDR3 is 16 residues long. Germline V gene sequence: CDR1 SGHDT, CDR2 YYEEEE. Between the trimmed V and J ends, which lost 3 bases and 0 bases, there was a span of 13 bases. Full variable domain (missing parts from reference TRBV5-6 and TRBJ1-5): DAGVTQSPTHLIKTRGQQVTLRCSPKSGHDTVSWYQQALGQGPQFIFQYYEEEERQRGNFPDRFSGHQFPNYSSELNVNALLLGDSALYLCASSSTAYVSNQPQHFGDGTRLSIL.